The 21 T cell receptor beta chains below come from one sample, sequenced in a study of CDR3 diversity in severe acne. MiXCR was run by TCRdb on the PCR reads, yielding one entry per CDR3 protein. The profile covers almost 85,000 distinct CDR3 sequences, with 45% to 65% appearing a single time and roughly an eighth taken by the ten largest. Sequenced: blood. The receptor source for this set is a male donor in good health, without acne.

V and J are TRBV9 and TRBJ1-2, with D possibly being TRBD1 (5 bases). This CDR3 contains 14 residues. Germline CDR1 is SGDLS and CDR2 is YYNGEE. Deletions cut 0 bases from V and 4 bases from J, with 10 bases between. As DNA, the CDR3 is TGTGCCAGCAGCGTAGATAGGGGTGGCTATGGCTACACCTTC. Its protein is CASSVDRGGYGYTF.

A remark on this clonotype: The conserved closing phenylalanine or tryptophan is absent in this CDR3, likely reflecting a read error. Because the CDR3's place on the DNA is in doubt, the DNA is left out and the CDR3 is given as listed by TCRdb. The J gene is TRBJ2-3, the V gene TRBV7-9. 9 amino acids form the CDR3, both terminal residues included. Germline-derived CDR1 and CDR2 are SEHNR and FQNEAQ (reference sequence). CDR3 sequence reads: CASSLAQGY.

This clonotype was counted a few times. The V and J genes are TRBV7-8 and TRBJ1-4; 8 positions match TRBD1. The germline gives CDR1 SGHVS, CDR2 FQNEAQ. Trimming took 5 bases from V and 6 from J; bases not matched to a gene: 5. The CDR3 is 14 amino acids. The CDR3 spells CASSPGGGDEKLFF. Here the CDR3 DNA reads TGTGCCAGCAGCCCAGGGGGCGGGGATGAAAAACTGTTTTTT.

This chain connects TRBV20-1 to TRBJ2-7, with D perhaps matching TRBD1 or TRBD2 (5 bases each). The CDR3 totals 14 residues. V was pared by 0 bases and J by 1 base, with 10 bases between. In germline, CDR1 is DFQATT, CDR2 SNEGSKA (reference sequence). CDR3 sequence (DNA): TGCAGTGCTAGAGATCAGGGAGAATCCTACGAGCAGTACTTC. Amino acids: CSARDQGESYEQYF.

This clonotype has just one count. CDR3 residues: CASSPHRNGYTF. CDR3 nucleotide sequence: TGTGCCAGCAGTCCGCACAGAAATGGCTACACCTTC. V usage is TRBV28 and J usage is TRBJ1-2; the D is unclear. Trimming took 5 bases from V and 6 from J, leaving 10 bases between them. Germline V gene data show CDR1 as MDHEN and CDR2 as SYDVKM. This CDR3 is built from 12 residues.

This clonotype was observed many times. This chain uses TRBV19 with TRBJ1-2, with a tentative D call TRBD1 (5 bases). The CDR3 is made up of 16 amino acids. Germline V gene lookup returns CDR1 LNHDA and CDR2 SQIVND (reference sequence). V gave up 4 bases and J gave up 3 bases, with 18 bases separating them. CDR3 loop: CASSTYSLSGHYGYTF. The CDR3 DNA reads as TGTGCCAGTAGTACCTACTCATTATCAGGGCACTATGGCTACACCTTC.

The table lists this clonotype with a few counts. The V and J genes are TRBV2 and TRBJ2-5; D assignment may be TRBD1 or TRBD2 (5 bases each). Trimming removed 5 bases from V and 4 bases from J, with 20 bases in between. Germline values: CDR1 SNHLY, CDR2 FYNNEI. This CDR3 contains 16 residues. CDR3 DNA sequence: TGTGCCAGCAGTTACCGTGGGACGGGCCTAAGAGAGACCCAGTACTTC. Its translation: CASSYRGTGLRETQYF.

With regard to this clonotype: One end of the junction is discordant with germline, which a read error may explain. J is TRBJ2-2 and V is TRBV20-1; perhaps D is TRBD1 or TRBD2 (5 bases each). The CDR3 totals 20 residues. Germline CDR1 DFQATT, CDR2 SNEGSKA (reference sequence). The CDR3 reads CSARQGWGPSADANTGELSW. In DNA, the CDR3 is TGCAGTGCTAGACAAGGTTGGGGACCCTCGGCAGATGCGAACACCGGGGAGCTGTCTTGG.

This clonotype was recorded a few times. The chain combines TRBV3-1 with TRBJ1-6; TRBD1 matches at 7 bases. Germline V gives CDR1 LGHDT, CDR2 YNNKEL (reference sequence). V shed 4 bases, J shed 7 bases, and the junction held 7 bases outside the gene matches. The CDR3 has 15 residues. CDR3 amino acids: CASSPMGRGNSPLHF. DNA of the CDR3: TGTGCCAGCAGCCCCATGGGCAGGGGGAATTCACCCCTCCACTTT.

DNA for the CDR3: TGTGCCACCAGTGACGGGGACAGAGATGCTCAAACAGATGGCTACACCTTC. Translation gives CATSDGDRDAQTDGYTF. This rearrangement joins TRBV24-1 to TRBJ1-2, with 7 bases that match TRBD1. Per the germline V gene, CDR1 is KGHDR and CDR2 is SFDVKD. The CDR3 has 17 residues. V shed 4 bases, J shed 6 bases, and the junction held 16 bases outside the gene matches.

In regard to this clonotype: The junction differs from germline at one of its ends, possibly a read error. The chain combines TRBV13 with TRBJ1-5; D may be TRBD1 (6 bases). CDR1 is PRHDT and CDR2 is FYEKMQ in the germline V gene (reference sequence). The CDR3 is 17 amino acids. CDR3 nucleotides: TGTGCCAGCAGCTTATTGGGCGGGGGCCCCTACAATGAGCCCCAGCATTTT. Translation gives CASSLLGGGPYNEPQHF.

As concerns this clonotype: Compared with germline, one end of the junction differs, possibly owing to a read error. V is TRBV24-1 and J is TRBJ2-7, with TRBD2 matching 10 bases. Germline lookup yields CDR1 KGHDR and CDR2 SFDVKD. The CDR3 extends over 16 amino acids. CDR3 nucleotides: TGTGCCACCAGTGATTCTAGCGGGGGAATCTCCTACGAGCGGTACTTC. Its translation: CATSDSSGGISYERYF.

The CDR3 DNA reads as TGTGCCAGCAGTCCCTATTTCGGAGGGGTTGACCAAGAGACCCAGTACTTC. The encoded protein is CASSPYFGGVDQETQYF. The rearrangement joins TRBV25-1 to TRBJ2-5; D possibly corresponds to TRBD2 (6 bases). The germline CDR1 and CDR2 sequences are MGHDK and SYGVNS. This CDR3 contains 17 residues. Trimming shortened V by 5 bases and J by 0 bases, and 19 bases separated the two germline ends. The full variable domain, rest sourced from reference TRBV25-1 and TRBJ2-5, is EADIYQTPRYLVIGTGKKITLECSQTMGHDKMYWYQQDPGMELHLIHYSYGVNSTEKGDLSSESTVSRIRTEHFPLTLESARPSHTSQYLCASSPYFGGVDQETQYFGPGTRLLVL.

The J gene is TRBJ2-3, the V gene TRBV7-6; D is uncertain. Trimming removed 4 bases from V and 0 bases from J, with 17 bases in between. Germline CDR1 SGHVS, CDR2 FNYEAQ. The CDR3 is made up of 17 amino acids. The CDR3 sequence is CASSSIGPETSTDTQYF. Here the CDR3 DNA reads TGTGCCAGCAGCTCAATCGGCCCTGAAACTAGCACAGATACGCAGTATTTT.

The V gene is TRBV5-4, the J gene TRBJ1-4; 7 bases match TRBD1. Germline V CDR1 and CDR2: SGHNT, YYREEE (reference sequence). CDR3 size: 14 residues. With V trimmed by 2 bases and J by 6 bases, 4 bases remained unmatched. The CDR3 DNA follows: TGTGCCAGCAGCTTCAGGGGGTTTGATGAAAAACTGTTTTTT. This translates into CASSFRGFDEKLFF.

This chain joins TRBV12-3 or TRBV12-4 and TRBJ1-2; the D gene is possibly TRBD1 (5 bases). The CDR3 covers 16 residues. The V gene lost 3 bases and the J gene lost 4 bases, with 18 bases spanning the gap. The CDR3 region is CASSFCHPGTAYGYTF. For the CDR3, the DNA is TGTGCCAGCAGTTTTTGTCATCCGGGGACCGCCTATGGCTACACCTTC.

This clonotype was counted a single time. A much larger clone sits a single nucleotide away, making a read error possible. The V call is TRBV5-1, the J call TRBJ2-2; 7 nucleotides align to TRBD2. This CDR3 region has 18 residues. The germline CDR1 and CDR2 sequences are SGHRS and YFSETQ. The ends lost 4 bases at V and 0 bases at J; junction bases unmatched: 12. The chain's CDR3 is CASSPLAEGPANTGELFF. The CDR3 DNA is TGCGCCAGCAGCCCTCTAGCGGAGGGCCCCGCGAACACCGGGGAGCTGTTTTTT. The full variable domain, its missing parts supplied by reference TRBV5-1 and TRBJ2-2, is KAGVTQTPRYLIKTRGQQVTLSCSPISGHRSVSWYQQTPGQGLQFLFEYFSETQRNKGNFPGRFSGRQFSNSRSEMNVSTLELGDSALYLCASSPLAEGPANTGELFFGEGSRLTVL.

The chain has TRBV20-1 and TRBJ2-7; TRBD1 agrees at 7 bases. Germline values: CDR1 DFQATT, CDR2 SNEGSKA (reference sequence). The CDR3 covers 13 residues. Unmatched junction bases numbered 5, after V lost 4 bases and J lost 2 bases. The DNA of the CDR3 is TGCAGTGCTACCCCCGGACAGGCCTACGAGCAGTACTTC. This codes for CSATPGQAYEQYF.

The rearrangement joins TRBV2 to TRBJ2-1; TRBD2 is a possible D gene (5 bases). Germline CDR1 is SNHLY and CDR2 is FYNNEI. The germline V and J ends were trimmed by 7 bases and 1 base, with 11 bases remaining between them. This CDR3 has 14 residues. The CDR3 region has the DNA TGTGCCAGCACTGCTGGCGGGTCCTACAATGAGCAGTTCTTC. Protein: CASTAGGSYNEQFF.

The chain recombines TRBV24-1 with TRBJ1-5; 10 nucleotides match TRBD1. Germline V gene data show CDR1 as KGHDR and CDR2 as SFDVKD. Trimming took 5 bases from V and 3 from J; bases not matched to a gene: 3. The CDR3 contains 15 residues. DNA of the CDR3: TGTGCCACCAGTGTTGGGACAGGGGTCAATCAGCCCCAGCATTTT. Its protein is CATSVGTGVNQPQHF.

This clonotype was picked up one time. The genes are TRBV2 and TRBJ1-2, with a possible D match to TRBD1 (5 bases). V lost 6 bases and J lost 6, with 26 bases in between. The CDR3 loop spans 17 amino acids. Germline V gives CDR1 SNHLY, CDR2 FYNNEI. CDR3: CASSQGRGKVFSHGYTF. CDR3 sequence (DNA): TGTGCCAGCAGCCAAGGAAGGGGTAAAGTCTTTAGCCATGGCTACACCTTC. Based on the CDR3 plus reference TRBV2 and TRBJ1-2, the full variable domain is EPEVTQTPSHQVTQMGQEVILRCVPISNHLYFYWYRQILGQKVEFLVSFYNNEISEKSEIFDDQFSVERPDGSNFTLKIRSTKLEDSAMYFCASSQGRGKVFSHGYTFGSGTRLTVV.